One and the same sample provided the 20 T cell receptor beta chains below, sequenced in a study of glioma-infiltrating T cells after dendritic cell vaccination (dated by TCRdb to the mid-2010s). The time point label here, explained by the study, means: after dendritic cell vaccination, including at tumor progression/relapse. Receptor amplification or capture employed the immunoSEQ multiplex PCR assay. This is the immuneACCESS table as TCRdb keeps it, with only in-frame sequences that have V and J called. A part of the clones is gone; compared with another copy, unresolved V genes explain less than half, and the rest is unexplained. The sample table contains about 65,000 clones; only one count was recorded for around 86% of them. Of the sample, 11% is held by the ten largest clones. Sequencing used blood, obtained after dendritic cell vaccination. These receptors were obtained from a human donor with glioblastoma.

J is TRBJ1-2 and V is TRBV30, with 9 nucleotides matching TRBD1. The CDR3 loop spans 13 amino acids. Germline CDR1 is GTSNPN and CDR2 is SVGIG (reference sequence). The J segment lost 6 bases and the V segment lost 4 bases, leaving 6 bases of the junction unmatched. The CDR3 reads CAWTPGTGNGYTF. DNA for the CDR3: TGTGCCTGGACCCCCGGGACAGGGAATGGCTACACCTTC.

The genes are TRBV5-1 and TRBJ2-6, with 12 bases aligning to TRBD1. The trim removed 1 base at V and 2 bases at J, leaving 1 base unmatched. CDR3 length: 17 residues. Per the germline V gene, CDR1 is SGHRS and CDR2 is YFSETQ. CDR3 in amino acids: CASSLRDRGPGANVLTF. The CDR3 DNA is TGCGCCAGCAGCTTGCGGGACAGGGGGCCTGGGGCCAACGTCCTGACTTTC.

The CDR3 nucleotides are TGCGCCAGCAGCTTGGCAAGTGGGACAGCCTACAATGAGCAGTTCTTC. Its protein is CASSLASGTAYNEQFF. This chain uses TRBV5-1 with TRBJ2-1; 7 positions match TRBD1. The CDR3 is made up of 16 amino acids. CDR1 and CDR2 from the germline V gene are SGHRS and YFSETQ. Germline trimming cut 0 bases from V and 2 bases from J; bases unmatched to any gene: 5.

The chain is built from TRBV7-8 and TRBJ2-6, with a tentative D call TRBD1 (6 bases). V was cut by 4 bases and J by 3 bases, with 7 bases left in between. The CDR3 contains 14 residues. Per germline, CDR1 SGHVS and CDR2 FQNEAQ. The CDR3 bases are TGTGCCAGCAGCTCAGGGGTTGGGGCCAACGTCCTGACTTTC. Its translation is CASSSGVGANVLTF. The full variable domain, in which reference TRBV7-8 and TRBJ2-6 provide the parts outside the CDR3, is GAGVSQSPRYKVAKRGQDVALRCDPISGHVSLFWYQQALGQGPEFLTYFQNEAQLDKSGLPSDRFFAERPEGSVSTLKIQRTQQEDSAVYLCASSSGVGANVLTFGAGSRLTVL.

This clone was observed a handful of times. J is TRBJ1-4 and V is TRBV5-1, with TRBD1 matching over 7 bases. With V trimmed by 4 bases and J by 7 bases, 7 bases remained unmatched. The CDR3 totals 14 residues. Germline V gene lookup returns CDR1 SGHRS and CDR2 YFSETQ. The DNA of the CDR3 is TGCGCCAGCAGCGCCCCGGGACAGTTTGAAAAACTGTTTTTT. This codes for CASSAPGQFEKLFF.

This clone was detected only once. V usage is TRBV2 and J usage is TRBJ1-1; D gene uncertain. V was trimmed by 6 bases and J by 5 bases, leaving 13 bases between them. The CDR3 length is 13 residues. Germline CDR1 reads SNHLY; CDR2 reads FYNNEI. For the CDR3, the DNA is TGTGCCAGCAGCGCCACCCTTGCGACTGAAGCTTTCTTT. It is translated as CASSATLATEAFF.

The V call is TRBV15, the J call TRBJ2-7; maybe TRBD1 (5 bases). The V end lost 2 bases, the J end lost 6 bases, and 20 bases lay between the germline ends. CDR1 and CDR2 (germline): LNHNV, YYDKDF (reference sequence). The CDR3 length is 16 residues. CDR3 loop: CATSRKISGHGAEQYF. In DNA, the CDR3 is TGTGCCACCAGCAGAAAAATATCAGGGCATGGGGCCGAGCAGTACTTC.

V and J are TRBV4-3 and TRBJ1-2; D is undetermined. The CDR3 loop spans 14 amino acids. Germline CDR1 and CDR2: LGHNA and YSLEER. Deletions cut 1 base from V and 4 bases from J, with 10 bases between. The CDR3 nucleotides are TGCGCCAGCAGCCAAGGGTCACTAGGCTATGGCTACACCTTC. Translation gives CASSQGSLGYGYTF.

CDR3 in DNA: TGTGCCAGCAGCTTATTCCAGGGGGCGACTGAAGCTTTCTTT. Its protein is CASSLFQGATEAFF. The chain uses TRBV11-3 and TRBJ1-1; 8 nucleotides match TRBD1. The CDR3 runs 14 residues. Germline trimming cut 2 bases from V and 5 bases from J; bases unmatched to any gene: 4. CDR1 and CDR2 from the germline V gene are SGHNT and YENEEA.

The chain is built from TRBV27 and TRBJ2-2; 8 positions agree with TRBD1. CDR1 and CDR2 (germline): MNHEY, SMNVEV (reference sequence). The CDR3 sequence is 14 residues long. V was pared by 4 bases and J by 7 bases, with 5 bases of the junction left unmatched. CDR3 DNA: TGTGCCAGCAGTTCCCAGGGGGCTATCGGGGAGCTGTTTTTT. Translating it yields CASSSQGAIGELFF.

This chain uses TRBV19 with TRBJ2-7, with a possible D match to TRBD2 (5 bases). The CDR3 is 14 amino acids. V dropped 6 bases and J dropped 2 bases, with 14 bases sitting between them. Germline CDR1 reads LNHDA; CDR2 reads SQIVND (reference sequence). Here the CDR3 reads CASRDSYTTYEQYF. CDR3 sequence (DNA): TGTGCCAGTAGGGACTCGTACACAACCTACGAGCAGTACTTC.

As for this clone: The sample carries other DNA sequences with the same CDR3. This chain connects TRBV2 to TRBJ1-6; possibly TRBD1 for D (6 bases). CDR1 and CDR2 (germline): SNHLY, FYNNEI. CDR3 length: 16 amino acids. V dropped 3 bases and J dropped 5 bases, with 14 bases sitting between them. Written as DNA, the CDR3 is TGTGCCAGCAGTGATTTAAGGACAGCAAATAATTCACCCCTCCACTTT. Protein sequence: CASSDLRTANNSPLHF.

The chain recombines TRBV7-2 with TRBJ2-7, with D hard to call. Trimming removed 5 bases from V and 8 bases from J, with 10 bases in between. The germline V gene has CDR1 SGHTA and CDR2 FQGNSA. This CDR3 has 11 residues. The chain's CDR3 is CASSAGTKQYF. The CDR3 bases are TGTGCCAGCAGCGCCGGAACTAAGCAGTACTTC.

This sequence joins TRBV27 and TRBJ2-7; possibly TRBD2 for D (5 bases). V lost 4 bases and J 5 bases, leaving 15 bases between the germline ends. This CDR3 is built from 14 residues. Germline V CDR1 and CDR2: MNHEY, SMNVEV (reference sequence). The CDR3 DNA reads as TGTGCCAGCAGTTCCTTTAGGACTCTCGACGAGCAGTACTTC. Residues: CASSSFRTLDEQYF.

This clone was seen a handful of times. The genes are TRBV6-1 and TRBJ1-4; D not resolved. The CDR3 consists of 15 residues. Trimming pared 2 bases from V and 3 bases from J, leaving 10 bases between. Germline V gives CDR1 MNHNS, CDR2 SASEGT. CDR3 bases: TGTGCCAGCAGTGAACACCCTAGCCCTAATGAAAAACTGTTTTTT. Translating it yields CASSEHPSPNEKLFF.

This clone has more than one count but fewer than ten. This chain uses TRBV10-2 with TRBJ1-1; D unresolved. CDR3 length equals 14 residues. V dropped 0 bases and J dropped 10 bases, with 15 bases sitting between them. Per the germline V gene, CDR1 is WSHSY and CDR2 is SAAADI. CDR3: CASSESSASERAFF. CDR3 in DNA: TGCGCCAGCAGTGAGTCGTCGGCCTCGGAGAGAGCTTTCTTT.

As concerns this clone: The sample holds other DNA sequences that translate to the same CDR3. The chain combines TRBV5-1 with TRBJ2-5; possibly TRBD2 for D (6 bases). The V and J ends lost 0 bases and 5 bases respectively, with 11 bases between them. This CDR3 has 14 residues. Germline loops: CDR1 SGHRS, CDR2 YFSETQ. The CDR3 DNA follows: TGCGCCAGCAGCTTGGGAGGACGGGGGGAGACCCAGTACTTC. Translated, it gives CASSLGGRGETQYF.

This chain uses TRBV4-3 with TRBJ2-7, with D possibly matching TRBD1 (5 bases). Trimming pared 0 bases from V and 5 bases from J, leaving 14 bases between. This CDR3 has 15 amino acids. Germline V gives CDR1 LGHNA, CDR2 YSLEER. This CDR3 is CASSQDGNRLNEQYF. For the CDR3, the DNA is TGCGCCAGCAGCCAAGATGGTAACAGGCTCAACGAGCAGTACTTC.

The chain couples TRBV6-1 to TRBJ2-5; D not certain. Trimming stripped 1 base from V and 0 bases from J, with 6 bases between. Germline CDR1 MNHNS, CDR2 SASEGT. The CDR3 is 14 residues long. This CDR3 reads CASSEVGYQETQYF. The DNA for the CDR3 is TGTGCCAGCAGTGAAGTCGGGTACCAAGAGACCCAGTACTTC.

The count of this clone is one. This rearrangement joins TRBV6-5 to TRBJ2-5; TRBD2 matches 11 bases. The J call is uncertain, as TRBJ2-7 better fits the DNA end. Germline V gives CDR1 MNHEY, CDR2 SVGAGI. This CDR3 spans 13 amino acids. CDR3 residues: CAIGLAGSYEQYF. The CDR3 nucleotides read TGTGCCATCGGACTAGCGGGCTCTTACGAGCAGTACTTC.